This entry lists 26 T cell receptor beta chains sequenced from one sample in a study of CD8 T cells in Susac syndrome. Reverse transcription of 0.5 to 1 ug RNA was performed with random hexamers. TCRdb redid the calling of the immunoSEQ multiplex PCR reads with MiXCR, one entry per CDR3 protein. Of some 450,000 distinct CDR3 sequences in the sample, approximately 85% were seen once. What was sequenced was CD8+ T cells from PBMCs. The receptors shown here come from a human donor with multiple sclerosis.

The chain carries TRBV7-8 and TRBJ2-7; 10 nucleotides match TRBD1. CDR1 is SGHVS and CDR2 is FQNEAQ in the germline V gene. V was clipped by 5 bases and J by 2 bases; unmatched bases: 6. The CDR3 has 15 residues. DNA for the CDR3: TGTGCCAGCAGCACTCCCGGGACAGGGGCCTACGAGCAGTACTTC. This sequence encodes CASSTPGTGAYEQYF.

This chain uses TRBV9 with TRBJ2-1; possibly TRBD1 for D (6 bases). CDR3 length: 15 residues. The germline gives CDR1 SGDLS, CDR2 YYNGEE. The V end was cut by 0 bases, the J end by 2 bases, with 9 bases between. The CDR3 loop is CASSVGAGAYNEQFF. CDR3 bases: TGTGCCAGCAGCGTAGGTGCAGGGGCCTACAATGAGCAGTTCTTC.

This clonotype occurred once. The chain uses TRBV4-1 and TRBJ2-2; TRBD1 agrees at 9 bases. The CDR3 covers 15 residues. V gave up 1 base and J gave up 6 bases; unmatched junction bases: 3. The germline V gene has CDR1 MGHRA and CDR2 YSYEKL. The CDR3 DNA sequence: TGCGCCAGCAGCCAAGTCGGACAGGGGCCCGGGGAGCTGTTTTTT. This codes for CASSQVGQGPGELFF.

The V call is TRBV4-1, the J call TRBJ2-7; D not resolved. CDR1 is MGHRA, CDR2 YSYEKL, per germline. Trimming shortened V by 1 base and J by 7 bases, and 11 bases separated the two germline ends. The CDR3 loop spans 13 amino acids. In DNA, the CDR3 is TGCGCCAGCAGCCAAGGTCTCCTAGAGGAGCAGTACTTC. Protein product: CASSQGLLEEQYF.

The rearrangement links TRBV3-1 to TRBJ2-7, with 8 bases identical to TRBD1. Trimming cost V 0 bases and J 3 bases; bases outside gene matches: 7. From germline, CDR1 is LGHDT and CDR2 YNNKEL (reference sequence). CDR3 size: 16 residues. Here the CDR3 reads CASSQDLTGGNYEQYF. The CDR3 coding sequence is TGTGCCAGCAGCCAAGACCTCACAGGGGGGAACTACGAGCAGTACTTC.

This clonotype has at least ten counts. At one of its ends the junction is not consistent with the germline gene, which may arise from a read error. This chain uses TRBV5-1 with TRBJ2-1; D possibly matches TRBD1 or TRBD2 (5 bases each). This CDR3 is built from 12 residues. Germline V gene lookup returns CDR1 SGHRS and CDR2 YFSETQ. In nucleotides, the CDR3 is TGTGCCAGCAGCTTGGGGGACAATGAGCAGTTCTTC. Amino acid sequence: CASSLGDNEQFF.

The chain carries TRBV5-6 and TRBJ2-6, with D unresolved. V lost 4 bases and J 0 bases, leaving 14 bases between the germline ends. The CDR3 is made up of 17 amino acids. Germline assignment: CDR1 SGHDT and CDR2 YYEEEE. CDR3 nucleotide sequence: TGTGCCAGCAGCATCGTTCAGTTGAGCTCTGGGGCCAACGTCCTGACTTTC. Protein product: CASSIVQLSSGANVLTF.

The chain carries TRBV7-9 and TRBJ1-5; D is perhaps TRBD1 (6 bases). V dropped 3 bases and J dropped 4 bases, with 10 bases sitting between them. Germline V CDR1 and CDR2: SEHNR, FQNEAQ (reference sequence). The CDR3 sequence is 14 residues long. CDR3 protein: CASSFGGWNQPQHF. CDR3 nucleotides: TGTGCCAGCAGCTTCGGGGGCTGGAATCAGCCCCAGCATTTT.

This chain connects TRBV4-2 to TRBJ2-3; 10 bases match TRBD2. V shed 5 bases and J 5 bases; nucleotides not matched to a gene: 4. The CDR3 runs to 14 residues. Germline V gives CDR1 LGHNA, CDR2 YNFKEQ. The chain's CDR3 is CASSVRLAGDTQYF. In DNA, the CDR3 is TGTGCCAGCAGCGTCAGACTAGCGGGAGATACGCAGTATTTT.

As for this clonotype: The junction differs from germline at one of its ends, possibly a read error. The chain combines TRBV4-1 with TRBJ2-5; 9 bases map to TRBD1. There are 14 residues in the CDR3. The germline V gene has CDR1 MGHRA and CDR2 YSYEKL. CDR3 in amino acids: CASSQDRGQETQYF. The CDR3 bases are TGTGCCAGCAGCCAGGACAGGGGCCAAGAGACCCAGTACTTC.

The V gene is TRBV30, the J gene TRBJ1-2; tentatively, D is TRBD1 (5 bases). Trimming took 4 bases from V and 4 from J, leaving 7 bases between them. The CDR3 extends over 11 amino acids. From germline, CDR1 is GTSNPN and CDR2 SVGIG (reference sequence). CDR3 sequence reads: CAWTTGYGYTF. DNA of the CDR3: TGTGCCTGGACCACAGGCTATGGCTACACCTTC.

This chain links TRBV2 with TRBJ1-1; D is ambiguous. This CDR3 is built from 10 residues. Germline lookup yields CDR1 SNHLY and CDR2 FYNNEI. V lost 4 bases to trimming and J lost 8 bases, with 5 bases between them. The CDR3 sequence is CASSATEAFF. CDR3 DNA sequence: TGTGCCAGCAGTGCGACAGAAGCTTTCTTT.

The chain joins TRBV28 to TRBJ2-3, with 10 bases aligning to TRBD2. Germline CDR1 MDHEN, CDR2 SYDVKM. CDR3 length: 16 amino acids. V lost 5 bases, J lost 2 bases, and 7 bases stayed unmatched. CDR3: CASSPRAGGNTDTQYF. The CDR3 nucleotides read TGTGCCAGCAGTCCACGAGCGGGGGGGAACACAGATACGCAGTATTTT.

This clonotype was seen a single time. The chain couples TRBV6-2 or TRBV6-3 to TRBJ2-1; 14 bases line up with TRBD2. The CDR3 sequence is 18 residues long. V shed 7 bases and J 8 bases; nucleotides not matched to a gene: 16. Germline V gives CDR1 MNHEY, CDR2 SVGEGT. CDR3 bases: TGTGCCAGCACCCAAACCGGGACTAGCGGGGGATGGTCGGATGAGCAGTTCTTC. It specifies CASTQTGTSGGWSDEQFF.

This chain's CDR3 is CASSWDRRTSAAGNTIYF. The CDR3 region has the DNA TGTGCCAGCAGTTGGGACAGAAGAACCTCTGCCGCTGGAAACACCATATATTTT. The V and J genes are TRBV6-2 or TRBV6-3 and TRBJ1-3, with TRBD1 matching over 7 bases. Germline V gene lookup returns CDR1 MNHEY and CDR2 SVGEGT. The J segment lost 2 bases and the V segment lost 4 bases, leaving 14 bases of the junction unmatched. This CDR3 comprises 18 residues.

CDR3 in DNA: TGTGCCAGCAGCTTAGATGGGGCGGGGGTGAACACTGAAGCTTTCTTT. It yields the protein CASSLDGAGVNTEAFF. The V call is TRBV11-2, the J call TRBJ1-1, with D perhaps TRBD1 (5 bases). Trimming took 0 bases from V and 0 from J, leaving 11 bases between them. The germline gives CDR1 SGHAT, CDR2 FQNNGV. The CDR3 contains 16 residues.

This rearrangement joins TRBV4-1 to TRBJ1-2; 8 bases fit TRBD1. Per the germline V gene, CDR1 is MGHRA and CDR2 is YSYEKL. V gave up 0 bases and J gave up 3 bases; unmatched junction bases: 15. The CDR3 is 19 amino acids. CDR3 coding DNA: TGCGCCAGCAGCCAAGACTTGTTTGGACAGGGTGAAGAGGACTATGGCTACACCTTC. Its protein product is CASSQDLFGQGEEDYGYTF.

This clonotype was observed a few times. The CDR3 nucleotides read TGTGCCAGCAGTTCTTACAGGGGAGACTATGGCTACACCTTC. Translated, it gives CASSSYRGDYGYTF. The V gene is TRBV28, the J gene TRBJ1-2, with 7 bases that match TRBD1. Germline V CDR1 and CDR2: MDHEN, SYDVKM. The ends lost 4 bases at V and 3 bases at J; junction bases unmatched: 5. This CDR3 contains 14 residues.

The J gene is TRBJ2-3, the V gene TRBV19; 13 bases are shared with TRBD2. The CDR3 has 17 residues. CDR1 LNHDA and CDR2 SQIVND come from the germline V gene (reference sequence). The V gene end was trimmed by 5 bases and the J gene end by 5 bases; junction bases not matched to a gene: 10. The CDR3 spells CASSLKGLAGVVDTQYF. DNA of the CDR3: TGTGCCAGTAGTCTAAAAGGACTAGCGGGAGTGGTAGATACGCAGTATTTT.

CDR3 sequence reads: CASSYSSEGQGINEQYF. The CDR3 DNA reads as TGTGCCAGCAGTTACTCGAGTGAAGGGCAGGGAATCAACGAGCAGTACTTC. The J gene is TRBJ2-7, the V gene TRBV6-5, with a possible D match to TRBD1 (5 bases). The length of the CDR3 is 17 residues. Germline assignment: CDR1 MNHEY and CDR2 SVGAGI. V was trimmed by 0 bases and J by 5 bases, leaving 20 bases between them.

The genes are TRBV20-1 and TRBJ2-1, with 7 bases that match TRBD2. CDR1 is DFQATT, CDR2 SNEGSKA, per germline (reference sequence). CDR3 length: 14 residues. V lost 4 bases, J lost 12 bases, and 15 bases stayed unmatched. The CDR3 loop is CSAKPGGSLTLQFF. In DNA, the CDR3 is TGCAGTGCTAAACCCGGGGGGTCCCTTACTTTGCAGTTCTTC.

The CDR3 nucleotides are TGTGCCAGTAGTATTTTGGCAGGGTCGGATGAGCAGTTCTTC. As protein: CASSILAGSDEQFF. The chain recombines TRBV19 with TRBJ2-1; perhaps TRBD1 as D (5 bases). V lost 3 bases, J lost 8 bases, and 14 bases lay in between. The germline gives CDR1 LNHDA, CDR2 SQIVND (reference sequence). The CDR3 contains 14 residues.

The chain is built from TRBV5-1 and TRBJ2-3; 9 bases align to TRBD2. After removal of 3 bases from V and 4 bases from J, the junction contained 12 bases not matched to a gene. The CDR3 extends over 17 amino acids. CDR1 is SGHRS, CDR2 YFSETQ, per germline. In DNA, the CDR3 is TGCGCCAGCAGCTGGACGATTGCGGGGGGGCCGGCAGATACGCAGTATTTT. It is translated as CASSWTIAGGPADTQYF. The variable domain in full, with the rest retrieved from reference TRBV5-1 and TRBJ2-3, is KAGVTQTPRYLIKTRGQQVTLSCSPISGHRSVSWYQQTPGQGLQFLFEYFSETQRNKGNFPGRFSGRQFSNSRSEMNVSTLELGDSALYLCASSWTIAGGPADTQYFGPGTRLTVL.

This chain uses TRBV20-1 with TRBJ1-1; D not resolved. CDR1 and CDR2 from the germline V gene are DFQATT and SNEGSKA (reference sequence). The CDR3 covers 13 residues. V was cut by 6 bases and J by 1 base, with 12 bases left in between. For the CDR3, the DNA is TGCAGTGCAGCCCGGCGGGCGAACACTGAAGCTTTCTTT. This codes for CSAARRANTEAFF.

The chain employs TRBV5-1 and TRBJ1-1; D may be TRBD1 (5 bases). CDR1 and CDR2 (germline): SGHRS, YFSETQ. The CDR3 is 14 amino acids. V gave up 0 bases and J gave up 4 bases, with 10 bases separating them. The chain's CDR3 is CASSLGRVGTEAFF. As DNA, the CDR3 is TGCGCCAGCAGCTTGGGCAGGGTCGGCACTGAAGCTTTCTTT.

The genes are TRBV12-5 and TRBJ2-7, with D possibly being TRBD1 or TRBD2 (5 bases each). There are 14 residues in the CDR3. Germline CDR1 LGHNT, CDR2 FRNRAP. The V and J ends lost 3 bases and 5 bases respectively, with 14 bases between them. The CDR3 region is CASGFPGTYNEQYF. The CDR3 DNA follows: TGTGCTAGTGGTTTTCCCGGGACGTATAACGAGCAGTACTTC.